These 23 T cell receptor beta chains originate from one sample sequenced in a study of blood T cell repertoires in COVID-19 (dated by TCRdb to 2020 to 2022). The library was built by means of the immunoSEQ multiplex PCR assay. What TCRdb holds here is the immuneACCESS table cut down to in-frame rearrangements. Part of the clones is not present; checked against another copy, under half of the missing clones reflect an unresolved V gene, and the others are unexplained. Here the sample has roughly 200,000 clones; around nine tenths occur a single time. About 1.6% of the sample belongs to the ten largest clones. Specimen: peripheral blood. The receptors here all came from a man between 18 and 35 years old with active or convalescent COVID-19.

This clone was found once. V gene TRBV10-3 combines with J gene TRBJ2-1; D is perhaps TRBD2 (6 bases). Germline assignment: CDR1 ENHRY and CDR2 SYGVKD. There are 15 residues in the CDR3. V lost 8 bases and J 2 bases, leaving 16 bases between the germline ends. CDR3 in amino acids: CAIGGSGGTYNEQFF. CDR3 DNA: TGTGCCATCGGGGGAAGCGGAGGGACCTACAATGAGCAGTTCTTC.

This clone was found once. V gene TRBV29-1 combines with J gene TRBJ2-1; TRBD2 might be the D (5 bases). Germline-derived CDR1 and CDR2 are SQVTM and ANQGSEA. V was pared by 4 bases and J by 5 bases, with 18 bases between. CDR3 length: 15 amino acids. DNA for the CDR3: TGCAGCGTTGTTTGGTGGTTGAGAGCGGACAATGAGCAGTTCTTC. Its translation is CSVVWWLRADNEQFF.

CDR3 loop: CASSPIPGQPNTEAFF. DNA for the CDR3: TGCGCCAGCAGCCCCATTCCGGGACAACCGAACACTGAAGCTTTCTTT. The chain is built from TRBV4-1 and TRBJ1-1; the D gene is possibly TRBD1 (6 bases). V lost 4 bases and J 1 base, leaving 16 bases between the germline ends. This CDR3 has 16 residues. Germline values: CDR1 MGHRA, CDR2 YSYEKL.

The chain couples TRBV7-2 to TRBJ2-1, with 9 bases fitting TRBD1. Germline-derived CDR1 and CDR2 are SGHTA and FQGNSA. The CDR3 has 13 amino acids. Trimming at V came to 8 bases and at J to 4 bases, leaving 3 bases not matched to a gene. CDR3 in amino acids: CASGGTGYNEQFF. The CDR3 bases are TGTGCCAGCGGAGGGACAGGGTACAATGAGCAGTTCTTC.

This chain connects TRBV2 to TRBJ2-2, with TRBD2 identical over 8 bases. Germline CDR1 and CDR2: SNHLY and FYNNEI. The CDR3 consists of 13 residues. The V segment lost 11 bases and the J segment 3 bases; nucleotides outside the gene matches: 5. CDR3 coding DNA: TGTGCCGGGCGGGAGGACTACACCGGGGAGCTGTTTTTT. Translated, it gives CAGREDYTGELFF.

The chain recombines TRBV7-9 with TRBJ1-1, with TRBD1 matching over 8 bases. V lost 1 base and J lost 7; bases outside the gene matches: 5. CDR3 length equals 14 residues. Germline values: CDR1 SEHNR, CDR2 FQNEAQ (reference sequence). This CDR3 is CASSLVSGQGEAFF. CDR3 bases: TGTGCCAGCAGCTTAGTATCAGGACAGGGTGAAGCTTTCTTT.

The chain links TRBV30 to TRBJ2-5; 11 positions agree with TRBD2. After removal of 4 bases from V and 4 bases from J, the junction contained 8 bases not matched to a gene. Germline assignment: CDR1 GTSNPN and CDR2 SVGIG (reference sequence). This CDR3 contains 15 residues. CDR3 in amino acids: CAWKRPGTSGETQYF. CDR3 nucleotide sequence: TGTGCCTGGAAGCGTCCGGGGACTAGCGGAGAGACCCAGTACTTC.

The chain has TRBV2 and TRBJ2-2; D call uncertain. V lost 9 bases, J lost 0 bases, and 14 bases lay in between. Looked up from germline, CDR1 is SNHLY and CDR2 is FYNNEI. This CDR3 spans 15 amino acids. The DNA for the CDR3 is TGTGCCAGTAAATTTTGGAGAGCGAACACCGGGGAGCTGTTTTTT. It codes for CASKFWRANTGELFF. The full variable domain, in which reference TRBV2 and TRBJ2-2 provide the parts outside the CDR3, is EPEVTQTPSHQVTQMGQEVILRCVPISNHLYFYWYRQILGQKVEFLVSFYNNEISEKSEIFDDQFSVERPDGSNFTLKIRSTKLEDSAMYFCASKFWRANTGELFFGEGSRLTVL.

The sample holds one count of this clone. The chain recombines TRBV7-6 with TRBJ2-3, with 14 bases identical to TRBD2. Germline V gene lookup returns CDR1 SGHVS and CDR2 FNYEAQ. Germline trimming cut 2 bases from V and 4 bases from J; bases unmatched to any gene: 5. The CDR3 is 17 residues long. CDR3 loop: CASSLRLAGGPADTQYF. Here the CDR3 DNA reads TGTGCCAGCAGCTTACGACTAGCGGGAGGGCCTGCAGATACGCAGTATTTT.

This clone was detected a few times. The chain has TRBV5-6 and TRBJ1-2; D is undetermined. CDR3 length: 12 amino acids. The germline gives CDR1 SGHDT, CDR2 YYEEEE. V was shortened by 3 bases and J by 8 bases, with 11 bases between the two germline ends. The CDR3 DNA reads TGTGCCAGCAGCTCGGGGAGAGGGGGCTACACCTTC. This translates into CASSSGRGGYTF. The variable domain in full, completed from reference TRBV5-6 and TRBJ1-2, reads DAGVTQSPTHLIKTRGQQVTLRCSPKSGHDTVSWYQQALGQGPQFIFQYYEEEERQRGNFPDRFSGHQFPNYSSELNVNALLLGDSALYLCASSSGRGGYTFGSGTRLTVV.

This clone has just one count. This chain uses TRBV5-4 with TRBJ2-7; 7 nucleotides align to TRBD2. Germline V gene lookup returns CDR1 SGHNT and CDR2 YYREEE (reference sequence). There are 15 residues in the CDR3. The V and J ends lost 0 bases and 3 bases, in that order; junction bases with no gene match: 6. CDR3: CASSLDGGGNYEQYF. The CDR3 nucleotides read TGTGCCAGCAGCTTGGATGGGGGGGGGAACTACGAGCAGTACTTC. Full variable domain (rest looked up from reference TRBV5-4 and TRBJ2-7): ETGVTQSPTHLIKTRGQQVTLRCSSQSGHNTVSWYQQALGQGPQFIFQYYREEENGRGNFPPRFSGLQFPNYSSELNVNALELDDSALYLCASSLDGGGNYEQYFGPGTRLTVT.

The chain recombines TRBV29-1 with TRBJ2-7, with D possibly TRBD2 on 6 matching bases. Trimming pared 7 bases from V and 3 bases from J, leaving 16 bases between. Per germline, CDR1 SQVTM and CDR2 ANQGSEA. The CDR3 contains 13 residues. CDR3: CSASGSLNYEQYF. CDR3 nucleotide sequence: TGCAGCGCCAGCGGGTCTTTAAACTACGAGCAGTACTTC.

This chain joins TRBV18 and TRBJ1-4; 9 nucleotides line up with TRBD1. The CDR3 length is 16 residues. CDR1 KGHSH and CDR2 LQKENI come from the germline V gene. After removal of 6 bases from V and 8 bases from J, the junction contained 13 bases not matched to a gene. Written as DNA, the CDR3 is TGTGCCAGCTCGCCTCTGGGACAGGGTTTAAGGGAAAAACTGTTTTTT. Its protein is CASSPLGQGLREKLFF.

The genes are TRBV5-5 and TRBJ1-3; TRBD1 agrees at 7 bases. The CDR3 extends over 16 amino acids. The germline V gene encodes CDR1 SGHKS and CDR2 YYEKEE (reference sequence). Trimming took 2 bases from V and 2 from J; bases not matched to a gene: 7. CDR3 nucleotide sequence: TGTGCCAGCAGCTTAGATCGACAGGGCCCTGGAAACACCATATATTTT. It codes for CASSLDRQGPGNTIYF.

CDR3 sequence reads: CASGFGGDYNEQFF. The CDR3, as DNA: TGTGCCAGCGGGTTTGGCGGAGATTACAATGAGCAGTTCTTC. This chain connects TRBV7-2 to TRBJ2-1; no clear D gene. The germline CDR1 and CDR2 sequences are SGHTA and FQGNSA. The CDR3 is 14 amino acids. V was clipped by 8 bases and J by 4 bases, with 15 bases between them.

In its sample, this clone was seen once. The chain carries TRBV30 and TRBJ1-2, with D unresolved. The length of the CDR3 is 13 residues. Germline CDR1 reads GTSNPN; CDR2 reads SVGIG (reference sequence). V lost 3 bases and J 4 bases, leaving 12 bases between the germline ends. CDR3 bases: TGTGCCTGGAGGATCGTTACCGGCTATGGCTACACCTTC. Its protein product is CAWRIVTGYGYTF.

This clone was seen only once. This chain uses TRBV6-2 or TRBV6-3 with TRBJ1-2; tentative D call: TRBD1 (5 bases). V lost 6 bases and J lost 6, with 14 bases in between. Per germline, CDR1 MNHEY and CDR2 SVGEGT. The CDR3 spans 13 residues. The CDR3 loop is CASSRDSGDGYTF. DNA of the CDR3: TGTGCCAGCAGCCGAGATTCGGGGGATGGCTACACCTTC.

The V gene is TRBV5-1, the J gene TRBJ2-3, with 7 bases aligning to TRBD2. The CDR3 loop spans 13 amino acids. The junction had 3 bases not matched to a gene; V was cut back by 6 bases and J by 2 bases. Per germline, CDR1 SGHRS and CDR2 YFSETQ. CDR3 protein: CASNSGDTDTQYF. CDR3 in DNA: TGCGCCAGCAACAGCGGGGACACAGATACGCAGTATTTT.

Only a few counts were recorded for this clone. The chain joins TRBV9 to TRBJ2-7, with 8 bases fitting TRBD1. V was pared by 0 bases and J by 9 bases, with 11 bases of the junction left unmatched. Germline CDR1 is SGDLS and CDR2 is YYNGEE. This CDR3 is built from 15 residues. The CDR3 loop reads CASSVATGGQDTQYF. As DNA, the CDR3 is TGTGCCAGCAGCGTAGCTACAGGGGGACAGGATACGCAGTACTTC.

The chain employs TRBV5-4 and TRBJ2-5, with TRBD1 matching over 8 bases. Per germline, CDR1 SGHNT and CDR2 YYREEE (reference sequence). V lost 3 bases and J lost 0; bases outside the gene matches: 10. This CDR3 comprises 17 residues. As DNA, the CDR3 is TGTGCCAGCAGCTCGAAGGGGACAGGCTTGTACCAAGAGACCCAGTACTTC. Its translation: CASSSKGTGLYQETQYF.

The chain carries TRBV14 and TRBJ1-2; 7 positions match TRBD1. The length of the CDR3 is 13 residues. V lost 3 bases, J lost 5 bases, and 3 bases stayed unmatched. CDR1 and CDR2 (germline): SGHDN, FVKESK. CDR3 nucleotides: TGTGCCAGCAGCCATGGGACAGATTATGGCTACACCTTC. It specifies CASSHGTDYGYTF.

The chain combines TRBV12-3 or TRBV12-4 with TRBJ2-3, with no clear D. CDR3 length equals 12 residues. V lost 5 bases and J 2 bases, leaving 5 bases between the germline ends. The CDR3 DNA follows: TGTGCCAGCAGTAAACACACAGATACGCAGTATTTT. This encodes CASSKHTDTQYF.

The chain employs TRBV7-2 and TRBJ1-1; weak D call: TRBD1 (5 bases). The CDR3 runs to 13 residues. V was clipped by 5 bases and J by 4 bases, with 11 bases between them. CDR1 SGHTA and CDR2 FQGNSA come from the germline V gene. CDR3 protein: CASSSGGGTEAFF. The CDR3 nucleotides are TGTGCCAGCAGCAGTGGGGGAGGCACTGAAGCTTTCTTT. Drawing the rest from reference TRBV7-2 and TRBJ1-1, the complete variable domain is GAGVSQSPSNKVTEKGKDVELRCDPISGHTALYWYRQSLGQGLEFLIYFQGNSAPDKSGLPSDRFSAERTGGSVSTLTIQRTQQEDSAVYLCASSSGGGTEAFFGQGTRLTVV.